This T cell receptor beta chain was captured in a study of blood T cells in healthy people across ages. Study in general: Template switching captured about one barcoded beta molecule per two T cells.

Total RNA, at least 6 micrograms per sample, was extracted from PBMCs. Alongside a J-beta primer mix, a sample-barcoded 5' primer served in a second PCR lasting roughly 6 to 12 cycles. TCRdb passed the 5' RACE reads through MiXCR, listing each CDR3 protein once. The sample lists about 1.8 million distinct CDR3 sequences, about 50% seen once, with less than 2.5% in the top ten. Sequencing was done on a sample of blood. This sequence was found in a woman aged 40 to 50 in good health.

The CDR3 DNA reads TGTGCCAGCACCACCTTTCGGGATGCTGGGGCCAACGTCCTGACTTTC. Residues: CASTTFRDAGANVLTF. The chain recombines TRBV28 with TRBJ2-6; possibly TRBD2 for D (5 bases). V lost 7 bases and J 2 bases, leaving 15 bases between the germline ends. This CDR3 spans 16 amino acids. From germline, CDR1 is MDHEN and CDR2 SYDVKM.